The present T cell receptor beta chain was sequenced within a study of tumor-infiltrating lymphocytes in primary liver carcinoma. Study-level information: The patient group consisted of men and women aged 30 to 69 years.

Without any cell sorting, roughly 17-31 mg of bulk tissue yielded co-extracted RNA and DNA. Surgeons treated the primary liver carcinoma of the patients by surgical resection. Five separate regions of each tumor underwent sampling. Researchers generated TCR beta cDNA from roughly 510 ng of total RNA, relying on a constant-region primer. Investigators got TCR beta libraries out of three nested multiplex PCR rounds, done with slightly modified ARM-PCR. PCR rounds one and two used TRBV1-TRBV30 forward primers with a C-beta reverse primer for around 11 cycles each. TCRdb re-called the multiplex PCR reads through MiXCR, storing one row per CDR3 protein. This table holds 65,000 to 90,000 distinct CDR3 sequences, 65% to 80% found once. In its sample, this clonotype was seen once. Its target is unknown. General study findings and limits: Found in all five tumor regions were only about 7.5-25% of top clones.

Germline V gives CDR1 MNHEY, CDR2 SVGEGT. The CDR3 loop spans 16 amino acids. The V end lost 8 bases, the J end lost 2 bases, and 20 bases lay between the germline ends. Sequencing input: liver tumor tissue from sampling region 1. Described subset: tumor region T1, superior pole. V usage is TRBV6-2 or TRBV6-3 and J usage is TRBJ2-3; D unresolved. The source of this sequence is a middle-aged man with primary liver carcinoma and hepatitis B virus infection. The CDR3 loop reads CASCPSLTTLTDTQYF. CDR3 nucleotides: TGTGCCAGCTGTCCCTCCTTGACCACCCTCACAGATACGCAGTATTTT.